Shown below are 29 T cell receptor beta chains from a single sample sequenced in a study of blood T cell repertoires in COVID-19. Libraries were prepared by immunoSEQ multiplex PCR; TCRdb keeps only in-frame clonotypes and omits some of them. The data hold over 45,000 clones, with 90% observed a single time. The sample taken for sequencing was peripheral blood. Every receptor here comes from a man aged 70-80 years with acute or convalescent COVID-19.

The rearrangement links TRBV6-5 to TRBJ1-1; perhaps TRBD1 as D (5 bases). V was clipped by 7 bases and J by 4 bases, with 13 bases between them. The CDR3 covers 13 residues. Germline V gene sequence: CDR1 MNHEY, CDR2 SVGAGI. CDR3 in DNA: TGTGCCAGCACCACCGGGGGTGTCACTGAAGCTTTCTTT. This translates into CASTTGGVTEAFF.

V is TRBV7-9 and J is TRBJ1-5; 12 bases align to TRBD1. V trimming: 6 bases; J trimming: 3 bases; junction bases outside the gene matches: 9. The germline gives CDR1 SEHNR, CDR2 FQNEAQ (reference sequence). This CDR3 comprises 17 residues. In nucleotides, the CDR3 is TGTGCCAGCAGTGATTATTCGGGACAGGGGGCCAATCAGCCCCAGCATTTT. This gives the protein CASSDYSGQGANQPQHF.

The J gene is TRBJ1-1, the V gene TRBV6-5; TRBD1 might be the D (6 bases). The CDR3 extends over 14 amino acids. The V gene's germline CDR1 is MNHEY and CDR2 SVGAGI. Trimming took 1 base from V and 1 from J, leaving 7 bases between them. CDR3 in DNA: TGTGCCAGCAGTTACTTGACAGGGAACACTGAAGCTTTCTTT. This translates into CASSYLTGNTEAFF.

The gene calls are TRBV4-3 and TRBJ2-2, with TRBD2 identical over 15 bases. CDR1 is LGHNA and CDR2 is YSLEER in the germline V gene. The CDR3 totals 18 residues. Germline trimming cut 4 bases from V and 3 bases from J; bases unmatched to any gene: 6. For the CDR3, the DNA is TGCGCCAGCAGCCCCGGACTAGCGGGGGGGCCGGACACCGGGGAGCTGTTTTTT. This encodes CASSPGLAGGPDTGELFF.

This rearrangement joins TRBV5-1 to TRBJ2-1, with 8 bases fitting TRBD1. The CDR3 loop spans 18 amino acids. Trimming took 4 bases from V and 0 from J; bases not matched to a gene: 12. Germline V gives CDR1 SGHRS, CDR2 YFSETQ. The CDR3 DNA sequence: TGCGCCAGCAGCAAAAGACAGGGGCGGGGAAGCTCCTACAATGAGCAGTTCTTC. Its translation is CASSKRQGRGSSYNEQFF.

CDR3 residues: CATSRDFDRAFYGYTF. Written as DNA, the CDR3 is TGTGCCACCAGCAGAGATTTTGACAGGGCCTTCTATGGCTACACCTTC. J is TRBJ1-2 and V is TRBV15; 7 bases fit TRBD1. The CDR3 covers 16 residues. CDR1 and CDR2 (germline): LNHNV, YYDKDF (reference sequence). V dropped 0 bases and J dropped 4; count of bases not matched to a gene: 8.

The genes are TRBV5-8 and TRBJ1-6, with D perhaps TRBD1 (6 bases). Germline CDR1 SGHTS, CDR2 YDEGEE. Trimming cost V 0 bases and J 10 bases, with 17 bases left between them. The CDR3 is 16 amino acids. CDR3 coding DNA: TGTGCCAGCAGCTTGGGCAGGGGCAACTTGGGATCACCCCTCCACTTT. This sequence encodes CASSLGRGNLGSPLHF.

The rearrangement links TRBV18 to TRBJ1-2; perhaps TRBD1 as D (5 bases). The CDR3 is 13 residues long. The germline V and J ends were trimmed by 3 bases and 1 base, with 6 bases remaining between them. The germline CDR1 and CDR2 sequences are KGHSH and LQKENI. The CDR3 region is CASSPDSNYGYTF. The CDR3 bases are TGTGCCAGCTCACCCGACAGTAACTATGGCTACACCTTC. Complete variable domain (other parts from reference TRBV18 and TRBJ1-2): NAGVMQNPRHLVRRRGQEARLRCSPMKGHSHVYWYRQLPEEGLKFMVYLQKENIIDESGMPKERFSAEFPKEGPSILRIQQVVRGDSAAYFCASSPDSNYGYTFGSGTRLTVV.

The V and J genes are TRBV5-1 and TRBJ1-6; D not certain. The V gene's germline CDR1 is SGHRS and CDR2 YFSETQ. The CDR3 length is 13 residues. V lost 1 base, J lost 13 bases, and 12 bases lay in between. CDR3 loop: CASSLTPSRPLHF. CDR3 nucleotide sequence: TGCGCCAGCAGCTTGACACCCTCGAGGCCCCTCCACTTT.

This clone was counted a few times. The rearrangement joins TRBV11-1 to TRBJ1-6; perhaps TRBD1 as D (5 bases). CDR3 length: 14 amino acids. Deletions cut 2 bases from V and 10 bases from J, with 12 bases between. Germline V CDR1 and CDR2: SGHAT, FQDESV (reference sequence). CDR3 residues: CASSLRGGDSPLHF. CDR3 DNA: TGTGCCAGCAGCTTAAGGGGAGGGGACTCACCCCTCCACTTT.

The chain carries TRBV3-1 (or the pseudogene TRBV3-2) and TRBJ1-1; D remains ambiguous. V was clipped by 0 bases and J by 1 base, with 6 bases between them. CDR1 and CDR2 from the germline V gene are LGHDT and YNNKEL (reference sequence). The CDR3 loop spans 14 amino acids. CDR3 loop: CASSQETWNTEAFF. The CDR3 DNA sequence: TGTGCCAGCAGCCAAGAGACTTGGAACACTGAAGCTTTCTTT.

In this sample, this clone turned up once. V and J are TRBV2 and TRBJ1-5; D is possibly TRBD1 (5 bases). CDR1 SNHLY and CDR2 FYNNEI come from the germline V gene. This CDR3 contains 13 residues. V was pared by 6 bases and J by 4 bases, with 10 bases between. Written as DNA, the CDR3 is TGTGCCAGCAGGGACACCTTTAATCAGCCCCAGCATTTT. It encodes CASRDTFNQPQHF.

The V and J genes are TRBV7-3 and TRBJ2-1; 15 bases align to TRBD2. Germline assignment: CDR1 SGHTA and CDR2 FQGTGA. The CDR3 is made up of 20 amino acids. The V and J ends lost 6 bases and 2 bases, in that order; junction bases with no gene match: 14. This CDR3 reads CASSSRTSGGAGLPYNEQFF. CDR3 DNA: TGTGCCAGCAGTTCTAGGACTAGCGGGGGGGCCGGGTTGCCCTACAATGAGCAGTTCTTC.

The J gene is TRBJ2-5, the V gene TRBV5-1, with D possibly TRBD1 on 6 matching bases. V shed 0 bases and J shed 3 bases, with 12 bases lying between them. The CDR3 totals 15 residues. Germline loops: CDR1 SGHRS, CDR2 YFSETQ. For the CDR3, the DNA is TGCGCCAGCAGCTTGGGACAGGCCCTCGAAGAGACCCAGTACTTC. Translated: CASSLGQALEETQYF. Full variable domain (missing parts from reference TRBV5-1 and TRBJ2-5): KAGVTQTPRYLIKTRGQQVTLSCSPISGHRSVSWYQQTPGQGLQFLFEYFSETQRNKGNFPGRFSGRQFSNSRSEMNVSTLELGDSALYLCASSLGQALEETQYFGPGTRLLVL.

The chain combines TRBV18 with TRBJ1-1; TRBD1 aligns across 7 bases. The germline V gene encodes CDR1 KGHSH and CDR2 LQKENI. The CDR3 sequence is 18 residues long. V was pared by 3 bases and J by 5 bases, with 18 bases of the junction left unmatched. CDR3 region: CASSPPGTVFTRGTEAFF. The CDR3 DNA follows: TGTGCCAGCTCACCGCCTGGGACAGTTTTTACCAGGGGTACTGAAGCTTTCTTT.

The chain uses TRBV19 and TRBJ2-7; maybe TRBD2 (6 bases). Germline V gene lookup returns CDR1 LNHDA and CDR2 SQIVND (reference sequence). With 7 bases removed from V and 4 bases from J, the gap between germline ends came to 17 bases. This CDR3 has 14 residues. The CDR3 DNA reads as TGTGCCAGTACCGACCCCGGGGGAGAATACGAGCAGTACTTC. Protein product: CASTDPGGEYEQYF.

The J gene is TRBJ2-1, the V gene TRBV10-3; the match to TRBD2 covers 10 bases. J lost 5 bases, V lost 3 bases, and 7 bases had no gene match. CDR3 length: 16 amino acids. The germline gives CDR1 ENHRY, CDR2 SYGVKD. The CDR3, as DNA: TGTGCCATCAGTGACCCTAGCGGGGGACCCAACAATGAGCAGTTCTTC. Protein: CAISDPSGGPNNEQFF.

J is TRBJ2-7 and V is TRBV3-1 (or the pseudogene TRBV3-2); D call uncertain. Germline lookup yields CDR1 LGHDT and CDR2 YNNKEL (reference sequence). Trimming shortened V by 4 bases and J by 6 bases, and 7 bases separated the two germline ends. This CDR3 comprises 11 residues. The CDR3 region is CASSPGSEQYF. DNA of the CDR3: TGTGCCAGCAGCCCCGGGTCCGAGCAGTACTTC.

This clone was seen once. The CDR3 loop is CASSPTDRVGSEQYF. The CDR3 DNA follows: TGTGCCAGCAGCCCCACGGACAGGGTTGGTTCCGAGCAGTACTTC. J is TRBJ2-7 and V is TRBV3-1 (or the pseudogene TRBV3-2); 8 nucleotides line up with TRBD1. CDR1 is LGHDT and CDR2 is YNNKEL in the germline V gene (reference sequence). The CDR3 consists of 15 residues. V shed 4 bases and J 6 bases; nucleotides not matched to a gene: 11.

The V gene is TRBV4-1, the J gene TRBJ2-5; D unclear. The CDR3 runs 15 residues. CDR1 MGHRA and CDR2 YSYEKL come from the germline V gene. The germline V and J ends were trimmed by 4 bases and 2 bases, with 14 bases remaining between them. DNA for the CDR3: TGCGCCAGCAGCCCGATAAGGAGAGCACAAGAGACCCAGTACTTC. Protein product: CASSPIRRAQETQYF.

This chain joins TRBV2 and TRBJ1-6; 7 bases line up with TRBD1. Germline-derived CDR1 and CDR2 are SNHLY and FYNNEI. The CDR3 is 16 amino acids. V was clipped by 6 bases and J by 6 bases; unmatched bases: 11. In DNA form, the CDR3 reads TGTGCCAGCAGGGTTACAGGGGCCGCGATTAATTCACCCCTCCACTTT. This encodes CASRVTGAAINSPLHF.

V and J are TRBV27 and TRBJ2-5, with 10 nucleotides matching TRBD2. V lost 5 bases, J lost 5 bases, and 11 bases stayed unmatched. This CDR3 has 16 residues. The V gene's germline CDR1 is MNHEY and CDR2 SMNVEV (reference sequence). For the CDR3, the DNA is TGTGCCAGCAGTCCGCGGAGGACTAGCGGTACCGAGACCCAGTACTTC. Its translation is CASSPRRTSGTETQYF.

This sequence joins TRBV30 and TRBJ2-5, with 9 bases that match TRBD1. The junction had 3 bases not matched to a gene; V was cut back by 2 bases and J by 2 bases. The CDR3 has 14 residues. The germline V gene encodes CDR1 GTSNPN and CDR2 SVGIG (reference sequence). CDR3 residues: CAWSRTGAQETQYF. DNA for the CDR3: TGTGCCTGGAGTAGGACAGGGGCACAAGAGACCCAGTACTTC.

The chain joins TRBV7-3 to TRBJ2-7; no clear D. Germline CDR1 SGHTA, CDR2 FQGTGA. The V end was cut by 3 bases, the J end by 0 bases, with 3 bases between. The CDR3 consists of 12 residues. CDR3 nucleotide sequence: TGTGCCAGCAGCTTGAGCTCCTACGAGCAGTACTTC. Protein sequence: CASSLSSYEQYF.

V is TRBV5-1 and J is TRBJ1-4; 9 positions agree with TRBD1. Looked up from germline, CDR1 is SGHRS and CDR2 is YFSETQ. The CDR3 is 17 residues long. Germline trimming cut 3 bases from V and 8 bases from J; bases unmatched to any gene: 14. CDR3 in amino acids: CASSSGQGKRSQEKLFF. The CDR3 region has the DNA TGCGCCAGCAGCTCCGGACAGGGGAAGCGGTCGCAAGAAAAACTGTTTTTT.

Notes on this clone: Other DNA sequences in the same sample also yield this CDR3. CDR3 amino acids: CASSLGQGNEKLFF. CDR3 nucleotide sequence: TGCGCCAGCAGCTTGGGGCAGGGGAATGAAAAACTGTTTTTT. The chain joins TRBV5-1 to TRBJ1-4; D may be TRBD1 (6 bases). This CDR3 spans 14 amino acids. Deletions cut 0 bases from V and 5 bases from J, with 8 bases between. Germline V gene lookup returns CDR1 SGHRS and CDR2 YFSETQ.

This sequence joins TRBV7-2 and TRBJ1-1; D gene uncertain. Germline values: CDR1 SGHTA, CDR2 FQGNSA. The germline V and J ends were trimmed by 4 bases and 3 bases, with 9 bases remaining between them. There are 13 residues in the CDR3. As DNA, the CDR3 is TGTGCCAGCAGCTCCCAGAGGGACACTGAAGCTTTCTTT. Protein: CASSSQRDTEAFF.

This rearrangement joins TRBV7-9 to TRBJ2-1; a possible D gene is TRBD2 (6 bases). V lost 1 base and J lost 6, with 13 bases in between. Germline CDR1 is SEHNR and CDR2 is FQNEAQ (reference sequence). The CDR3 is 15 residues long. CDR3 protein: CASSLGLQEGNEQFF. Here the CDR3 DNA reads TGTGCCAGCAGCTTAGGACTCCAGGAGGGCAATGAGCAGTTCTTC.

J is TRBJ2-5 and V is TRBV13; TRBD2 agrees at 11 bases. This CDR3 region has 15 residues. V was clipped by 5 bases and J by 6 bases; unmatched bases: 8. The germline V gene encodes CDR1 PRHDT and CDR2 FYEKMQ (reference sequence). CDR3 sequence reads: CASSGSGGASKTQYF. The CDR3 DNA reads TGTGCCAGCAGCGGTAGCGGGGGGGCCAGTAAGACCCAGTACTTC.